The T cell receptor (beta chain) described here comes from a study of T cells in Graves' hyperthyroidism and ophthalmopathy. Study information: The blood sample was taken at first diagnosis, before treatment began. Study-wide findings and caveats: Progression to ophthalmopathy was predicted a median of about six months early. A model of 13 V-J pairs discriminated ophthalmopathy from stable hyperthyroidism.

Researchers amplified the TCR beta CDR3 regions from RNA transcripts. The TCR CDR3 first-round RT-PCR relied on the HTBI primer set. MiXCR was run by TCRdb on the multiplex PCR reads, yielding one entry per CDR3 protein. The sample has 500,000 to 650,000 distinct CDR3 sequences, about 20% seen once. For ophthalmopathy patients, the Clinical Activity Score was at least 3 and the NOSPECS grade at least 4; duration was under 3 months. This CDR3 has 13 amino acids. Germline V gives CDR1 MNHEY, CDR2 SVGEGT. Trimming removed 10 bases from V and 8 bases from J, with 18 bases in between. Turning to this clonotype: Its specificity is not known.

J is TRBJ2-1 and V is TRBV6-2 or TRBV6-3; tentatively, D is TRBD2 (5 bases). This TCR was recovered from a man aged 35-49 years with Graves' ophthalmopathy. The sample consisted of blood. DNA of the CDR3: TGTGCCACTCGGCGGACTGCGGGTGATGAGCAGTTCTTC. Translating it yields CATRRTAGDEQFF.